What follows describes a single T cell receptor (beta chain). Antigen specificity is unknown. The data were obtained in a study of T cell responses to AZD1222 COVID-19 vaccine. The study's findings and limits: In all cases, repertoires were sampled only after the peak T cell response.

The CDR3 spans 15 residues. The V and J ends lost 7 bases and 0 bases respectively, with 16 bases between them. Germline CDR1 and CDR2: MNHEY and SVGAGI. The table came from immunoSEQ multiplex PCR; TCRdb's copy has only in-frame clones and leaves some out. Of about 150,000 clones in the sample, roughly 91% are singletons; the top ten hold 1.1% to 1.5%. This chain links TRBV6-5 with TRBJ2-7, with D perhaps being TRBD1 or TRBD2 (7 bases each). This sequence was found in an adult in good health. The starting material was peripheral blood, obtained on day 0 of AZD1222 vaccination. CDR3 sequence reads: CASNRGGGISYEQYF. Written as DNA, the CDR3 is TGTGCCAGCAACAGGGGAGGGGGCATCTCCTACGAGCAGTACTTC.